The 10 T cell receptor beta chains reported below all come from one sample, sequenced in a study of siplizumab effects on memory and regulatory T cells. Data came from immunoSEQ multiplex PCR; TCRdb stores just in-frame clones and leaves some out. The sample contains tens of thousands of clones, less than 98% of which appear only once. The sample comprised naive CD8+ T cells sorted from blood. Receptors originate from a human donor in good health.

The chain employs TRBV27 and TRBJ1-2; a weak D match, TRBD1 (5 bases). The germline CDR1 and CDR2 sequences are MNHEY and SMNVEV (reference sequence). CDR3 length: 14 amino acids. V was clipped by 4 bases and J by 0 bases, with 9 bases between them. The CDR3 sequence: CASSWGPSNYGYTF. The CDR3 DNA reads TGTGCCAGCAGTTGGGGACCTTCTAACTATGGCTACACCTTC.

The chain combines TRBV5-5 with TRBJ1-1, with D maybe TRBD1 (5 bases). Germline assignment: CDR1 SGHKS and CDR2 YYEKEE (reference sequence). The V gene lost 6 bases and the J gene lost 10 bases, with 13 bases spanning the gap. This CDR3 region has 11 residues. CDR3 bases: TGTGCCAGCACTGCGGGGGTATCAGCTTTCTTT. Translated: CASTAGVSAFF.

The chain carries TRBV10-3 and TRBJ2-7; possible D gene TRBD2, 5 bases. There are 12 residues in the CDR3. V shed 8 bases and J shed 4 bases, with 12 bases lying between them. Per germline, CDR1 ENHRY and CDR2 SYGVKD. The CDR3 DNA reads TGTGCCATCTATGAGTCGGGGTACGAGCAGTACTTC. Its protein product is CAIYESGYEQYF.

This clone appeared a single time. V and J are TRBV4-2 and TRBJ2-4; D may correspond to TRBD1 or TRBD2 (5 bases each). The CDR3 is 17 amino acids. From germline, CDR1 is LGHNA and CDR2 YNFKEQ. With 0 bases removed from V and 8 bases from J, the gap between germline ends came to 20 bases. The CDR3 protein is CASSQEGTRYPHYIQYF. CDR3 bases: TGTGCCAGCAGCCAAGAGGGGACCCGTTATCCCCATTACATTCAGTACTTC.

The table lists this clone with a count of one. The chain joins TRBV9 to TRBJ1-2; D is undetermined. Germline V gene sequence: CDR1 SGDLS, CDR2 YYNGEE. The length of the CDR3 is 15 residues. V lost 0 bases to trimming and J lost 8 bases, with 17 bases between them. The DNA for the CDR3 is TGTGCCAGCAGCGTAGCTGCCACCCTTTCGGCCGGCTACACCTTC. Encoded protein: CASSVAATLSAGYTF.

The V gene is TRBV5-1, the J gene TRBJ2-1; no clear D gene. Germline CDR1 and CDR2: SGHRS and YFSETQ. V was pared by 2 bases and J by 5 bases, with 8 bases between. The CDR3 is made up of 13 amino acids. The CDR3 DNA reads TGCGCCAGCAGCTTCGAGATCCACAATGAGCAGTTCTTC. This translates into CASSFEIHNEQFF.

This chain joins TRBV10-3 and TRBJ1-1; 7 bases are shared with TRBD1. The length of the CDR3 is 14 residues. J lost 2 bases, V lost 3 bases, and 3 bases had no gene match. Germline lookup yields CDR1 ENHRY and CDR2 SYGVKD. The CDR3 sequence: CAISDGTVNTEAFF. The CDR3 DNA is TGTGCCATCAGTGACGGGACAGTCAACACTGAAGCTTTCTTT.

The rearrangement uses TRBV4-3 and TRBJ2-2; 8 positions match TRBD2. V lost 3 bases to trimming and J lost 5 bases; unmatched junction nucleotides: 5. The CDR3 contains 15 residues. Germline lookup yields CDR1 LGHNA and CDR2 YSLEER. The CDR3 DNA follows: TGCGCCAGCAGCCAGGGAGCGGGAGATACCGGGGAGCTGTTTTTT. Protein product: CASSQGAGDTGELFF.

The chain joins TRBV7-2 to TRBJ2-7; 9 nucleotides line up with TRBD2. The CDR3 contains 15 residues. V lost 5 bases, J lost 4 bases, and 9 bases stayed unmatched. The germline gives CDR1 SGHTA, CDR2 FQGNSA. CDR3 amino acids: CASSLGIAGVYEQYF. The DNA of the CDR3 is TGTGCCAGCAGCCTTGGTATAGCGGGAGTGTACGAGCAGTACTTC. The full variable domain, its missing parts supplied by reference TRBV7-2 and TRBJ2-7, is GAGVSQSPSNKVTEKGKDVELRCDPISGHTALYWYRQSLGQGLEFLIYFQGNSAPDKSGLPSDRFSAERTGGSVSTLTIQRTQQEDSAVYLCASSLGIAGVYEQYFGPGTRLTVT.

The gene calls are TRBV13 and TRBJ2-5; weak D call: TRBD1 (5 bases). V was cut by 5 bases and J by 1 base, with 8 bases left in between. CDR3 length: 13 amino acids. CDR1 and CDR2 (germline): PRHDT, FYEKMQ (reference sequence). The CDR3 sequence: CASSLRVQETQYF. In DNA form, the CDR3 reads TGTGCCAGCAGCCTCAGGGTCCAAGAGACCCAGTACTTC.